This T cell receptor (beta chain) derives from a study of T cells in Graves' hyperthyroidism and ophthalmopathy. Study observations and caveats: Ophthalmopathy stood apart from stable hyperthyroidism in a 13 V-J model. With a median lead of 6.5 months before onset, the model predicted ophthalmopathy.

Diagnoses used clinical symptoms, serum thyroxine and TRAb, thyroid ultrasound and orbital computed tomography. The CDR3 has 15 residues. Germline V gene data show CDR1 as DFQATT and CDR2 as SNEGSKA (reference sequence). Trimming removed 5 bases from V and 7 bases from J, with 24 bases in between. Regions amplified from RNA transcripts were the TCR beta CDR3 regions. The HTBI primer set served for first-round RT-PCR of the TCR CDR3. MiXCR was run by TCRdb on the multiplex PCR reads, yielding one entry per CDR3 protein. The sample shows 390,000 or so distinct CDR3 sequences, around 15% of them seen only once. This clonotype was seen repeatedly, ten times or more. What it binds is not known.

This receptor was obtained from a young man with Graves' ophthalmopathy. Sample: blood. V usage is TRBV20-1 and J usage is TRBJ2-7, with D possibly matching TRBD2 (6 bases). The CDR3 DNA reads as TGCAGTGCTGGGGGAGGAGAGCTCCGAGAGAGAGAGCAGTACTTC. This sequence encodes CSAGGGELREREQYF.